A selection of T cell receptor beta chains follows, all from one sample in a study of T-cell memory formation after mild COVID-19. MiXCR was run by TCRdb on the 5' RACE reads, yielding one entry per CDR3 protein. The sample has 130,000 to 150,000 distinct CDR3 sequences; under 7% are singletons. Input material: PBMCs or a T cell subset sorted from them (not recorded which). All receptors come from an adult woman who had mild COVID-19 (a few samples of this study predate the infection). Cell type and time point are not known. CDR3s leave out the opening cysteine and the closing phenylalanine or tryptophan. The D gene is left open where the match is weak.

D: NA; V: TRBV7-2; J: TRBJ1-2; CDR3: ASSLDWAGYT
D: TRBD2; V: TRBV7-3; J: TRBJ2-1; CDR3: ASSLGGLAGEQF
D: NA; V: TRBV18; J: TRBJ2-7; CDR3: ASSPPGTPYEQY
D: NA; V: TRBV2; J: TRBJ2-3; CDR3: ASSEIRPE
D: NA; V: TRBV5-1; J: TRBJ2-3; CDR3: ASSFLSGGVTDTQY
D: TRBD2; V: TRBV20-1; J: TRBJ2-1; CDR3: SARGVSGRSYNEQF
D: NA; V: TRBV24-1; J: TRBJ2-5; CDR3: ATSDGALETQY
D: NA; V: TRBV30; J: TRBJ2-3; CDR3: AWSVTADTQY
D: NA; V: TRBV24-1; J: TRBJ2-7; CDR3: ATSPTLLGEQY
D: NA; V: TRBV15; J: TRBJ1-4; CDR3: AVGATNEKLF
D: TRBD2; V: TRBV20-1; J: TRBJ2-2; CDR3: SASGGSSTGELF
D: TRBD2; V: TRBV7-6; J: TRBJ2-2; CDR3: ASSSASGGGNTGELF
D: NA; V: TRBV6-1; J: TRBJ1-3; CDR3: ASRRDAGNTIY
D: TRBD1; V: TRBV27; J: TRBJ2-7; CDR3: ASSGTAFSYEQY
D: NA; V: TRBV7-6; J: TRBJ2-3; CDR3: ASSLRSSIVTRRITDTQY
D: TRBD1; V: TRBV6-1; J: TRBJ1-1; CDR3: ATRQGVNTEAF
D: NA; V: TRBV24-1; J: TRBJ2-1; CDR3: ATSEPIYNEQF
D: NA; V: TRBV15; J: TRBJ2-6; CDR3: ATSRGARSGANVLT
D: TRBD1; V: TRBV3-1; J: TRBJ2-5; CDR3: ASSQGVNRGRETQY
D: NA; V: TRBV15; J: TRBJ2-3; CDR3: ATSRGGPEADTQY
D: NA; V: TRBV2; J: TRBJ1-1; CDR3: ASSELPQGTEAF
D: TRBD1; V: TRBV6-6; J: TRBJ2-7; CDR3: ASAGQGGEQY
D: NA; V: TRBV29-1; J: TRBJ2-3; CDR3: SVGQYTDTQY
D: NA; V: TRBV7-8; J: TRBJ1-5; CDR3: ASSLARGQNQPQH
D: NA; V: TRBV2; J: TRBJ2-1; CDR3: ASSRNRDNEQF
D: NA; V: TRBV5-1; J: TRBJ1-2; CDR3: ASSLEGEVYGYT
D: TRBD1; V: TRBV7-8; J: TRBJ2-1; CDR3: ASSLASGTGGLGAQF
D: NA; V: TRBV7-2; J: TRBJ2-5; CDR3: ASSRPEGLPRAQY
D: NA; V: TRBV7-7; J: TRBJ2-1; CDR3: ASSRGRRDEQF
D: TRBD2; V: TRBV3-1; J: TRBJ2-3; CDR3: ASSPGRGVAQY
D: NA; V: TRBV6-5; J: TRBJ2-7; CDR3: ASRRGISSYEQY
D: TRBD2; V: TRBV7-3; J: TRBJ2-1; CDR3: ASSFSLAGGQGNEQF
D: TRBD2; V: TRBV12-3/TRBV12-4; J: TRBJ2-1; CDR3: ASSPRSGGLANEQF
D: TRBD2; V: TRBV6-5; J: TRBJ2-1; CDR3: ASRETSGGINEQF
D: NA; V: TRBV5-6; J: TRBJ1-6; CDR3: ASSLTVVGRSPLH
D: NA; V: TRBV19; J: TRBJ1-1; CDR3: ASQPMVGTEAF
D: TRBD1; V: TRBV5-1; J: TRBJ1-1; CDR3: ASSRDRGLSTEAF
D: NA; V: TRBV12-3/TRBV12-4; J: TRBJ1-5; CDR3: ASSLEQNQPQH
D: TRBD1; V: TRBV5-1; J: TRBJ2-1; CDR3: ASSLGGQATNEQF
D: NA; V: TRBV27; J: TRBJ2-1; CDR3: ASSLGAAGVRNEQF
D: NA; V: TRBV20-1; J: TRBJ2-1; CDR3: SAIGDYNEQF
D: NA; V: TRBV5-1; J: TRBJ2-7; CDR3: ASSLGEKQH
D: NA; V: TRBV11-2; J: TRBJ2-1; CDR3: ASSLGLDNEQF
D: NA; V: TRBV7-2; J: TRBJ2-5; CDR3: ASRPTGTTYQETQY
D: TRBD1; V: TRBV19; J: TRBJ1-1; CDR3: ASNPGGISTEAF
D: NA; V: TRBV6-2/TRBV6-3; J: TRBJ2-7; CDR3: ASSQSRDRVYEQY
D: TRBD2; V: TRBV3-1; J: TRBJ2-7; CDR3: ASSQGGTSGGEQY
D: TRBD1; V: TRBV3-1; J: TRBJ1-1; CDR3: ASSQGDRGSEAF